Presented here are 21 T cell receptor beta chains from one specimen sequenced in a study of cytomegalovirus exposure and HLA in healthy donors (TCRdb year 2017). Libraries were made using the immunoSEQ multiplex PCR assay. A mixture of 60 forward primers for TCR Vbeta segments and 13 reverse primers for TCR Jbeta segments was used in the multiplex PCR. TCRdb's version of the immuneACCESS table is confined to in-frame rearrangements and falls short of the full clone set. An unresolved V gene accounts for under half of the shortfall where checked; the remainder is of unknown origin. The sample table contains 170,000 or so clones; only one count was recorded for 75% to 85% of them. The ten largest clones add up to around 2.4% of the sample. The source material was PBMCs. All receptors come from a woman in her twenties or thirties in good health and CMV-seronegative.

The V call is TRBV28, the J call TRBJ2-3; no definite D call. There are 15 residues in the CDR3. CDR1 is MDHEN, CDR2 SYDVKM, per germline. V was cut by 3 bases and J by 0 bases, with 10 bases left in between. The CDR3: CASSFSQASTDTQYF. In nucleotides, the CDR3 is TGTGCCAGCAGTTTCTCGCAGGCTAGCACAGATACGCAGTATTTT. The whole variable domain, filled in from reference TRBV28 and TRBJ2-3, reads DVKVTQSSRYLVKRTGEKVFLECVQDMDHENMFWYRQDPGLGLRLIYFSYDVKMKEKGDIPEGYSVSREKKERFSLILESASTNQTSMYLCASSFSQASTDTQYFGPGTRLTVL.

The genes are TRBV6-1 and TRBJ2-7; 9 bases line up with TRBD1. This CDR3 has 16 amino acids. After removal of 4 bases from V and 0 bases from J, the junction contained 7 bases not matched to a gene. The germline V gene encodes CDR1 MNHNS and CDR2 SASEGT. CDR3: CASSAYGTGSSYEQYF. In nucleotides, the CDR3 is TGTGCCAGCAGTGCGTATGGGACAGGGAGCTCCTACGAGCAGTACTTC.

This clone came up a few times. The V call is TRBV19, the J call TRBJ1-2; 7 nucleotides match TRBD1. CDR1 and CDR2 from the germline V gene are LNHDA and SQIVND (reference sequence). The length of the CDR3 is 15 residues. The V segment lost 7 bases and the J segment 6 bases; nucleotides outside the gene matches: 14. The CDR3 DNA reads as TGTGCCAGTATGGTTCAGGGGGGCGGTCGGCATGGCTACACCTTC. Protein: CASMVQGGGRHGYTF.

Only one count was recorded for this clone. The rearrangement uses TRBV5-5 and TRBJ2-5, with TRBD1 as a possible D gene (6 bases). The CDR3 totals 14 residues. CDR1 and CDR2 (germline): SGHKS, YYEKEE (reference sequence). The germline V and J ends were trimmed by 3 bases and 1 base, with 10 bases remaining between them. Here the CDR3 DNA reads TGTGCCAGCAGCTCAACAGGGTTCCAAGAGACCCAGTACTTC. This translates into CASSSTGFQETQYF.

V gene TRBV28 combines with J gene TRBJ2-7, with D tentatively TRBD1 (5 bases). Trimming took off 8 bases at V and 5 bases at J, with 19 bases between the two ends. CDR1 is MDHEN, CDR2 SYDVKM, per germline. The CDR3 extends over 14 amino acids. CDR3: CASSGFGLADEQYF. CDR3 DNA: TGTGCCAGCTCAGGGTTTGGCTTAGCCGACGAGCAGTACTTC.

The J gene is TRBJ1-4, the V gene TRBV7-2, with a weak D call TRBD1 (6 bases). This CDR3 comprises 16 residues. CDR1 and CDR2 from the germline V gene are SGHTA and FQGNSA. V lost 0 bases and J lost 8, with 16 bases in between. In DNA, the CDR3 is TGTGCCAGCAGCTTAGCGAGAGGGGGATGGAAAGAAAAACTGTTTTTT. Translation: CASSLARGGWKEKLFF.

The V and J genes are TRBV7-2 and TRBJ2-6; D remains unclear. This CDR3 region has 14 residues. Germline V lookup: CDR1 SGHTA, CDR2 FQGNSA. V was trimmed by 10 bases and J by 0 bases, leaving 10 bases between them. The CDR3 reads CAIRRSSGANVLTF. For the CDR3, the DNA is TGTGCCATCCGCCGGAGCTCTGGGGCCAACGTCCTGACTTTC.

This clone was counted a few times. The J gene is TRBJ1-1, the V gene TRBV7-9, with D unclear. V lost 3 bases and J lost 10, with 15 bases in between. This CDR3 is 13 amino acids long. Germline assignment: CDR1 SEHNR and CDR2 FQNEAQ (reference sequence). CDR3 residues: CASSFQHPEGAFF. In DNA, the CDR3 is TGTGCCAGCAGCTTCCAACACCCAGAGGGAGCTTTCTTT. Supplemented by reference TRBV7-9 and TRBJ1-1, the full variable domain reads DTGVSQNPRHKITKRGQNVTFRCDPISEHNRLYWYRQTLGQGPEFLTYFQNEAQLEKSRLLSDRFSAERPKGSFSTLEIQRTEQGDSAMYLCASSFQHPEGAFFGQGTRLTVV.

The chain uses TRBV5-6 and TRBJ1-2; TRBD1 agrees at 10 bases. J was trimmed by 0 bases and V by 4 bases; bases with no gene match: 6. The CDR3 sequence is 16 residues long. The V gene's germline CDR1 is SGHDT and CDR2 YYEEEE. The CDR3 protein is CASSRPGTGANYGYTF. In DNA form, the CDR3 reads TGTGCCAGCAGCCGACCCGGGACAGGGGCTAACTATGGCTACACCTTC.

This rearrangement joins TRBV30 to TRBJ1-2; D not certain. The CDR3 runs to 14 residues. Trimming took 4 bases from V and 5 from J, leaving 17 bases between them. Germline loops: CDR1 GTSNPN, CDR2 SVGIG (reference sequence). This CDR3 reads CAWMGRVSLYGYTF. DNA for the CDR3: TGTGCCTGGATGGGTCGAGTCTCACTATATGGCTACACCTTC.

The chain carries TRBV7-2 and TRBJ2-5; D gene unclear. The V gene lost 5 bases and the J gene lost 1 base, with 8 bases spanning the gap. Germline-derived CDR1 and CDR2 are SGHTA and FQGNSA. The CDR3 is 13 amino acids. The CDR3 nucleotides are TGTGCCAGCAGCCCCGGGTCCCAAGAGACCCAGTACTTC. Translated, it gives CASSPGSQETQYF.

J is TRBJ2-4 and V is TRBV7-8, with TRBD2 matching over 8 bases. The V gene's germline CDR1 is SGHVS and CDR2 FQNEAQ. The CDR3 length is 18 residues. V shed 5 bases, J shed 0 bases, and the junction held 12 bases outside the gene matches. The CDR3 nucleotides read TGTGCCAGCAGCCCAGAGGAGCGGGGGACGCTAGCCAAAAACATTCAGTACTTC. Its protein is CASSPEERGTLAKNIQYF.

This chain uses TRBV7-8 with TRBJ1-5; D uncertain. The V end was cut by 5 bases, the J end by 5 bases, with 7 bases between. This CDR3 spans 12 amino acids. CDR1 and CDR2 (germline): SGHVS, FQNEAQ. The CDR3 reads CASSLPDQPQHF. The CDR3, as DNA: TGTGCCAGCAGCCTACCGGATCAGCCCCAGCATTTT. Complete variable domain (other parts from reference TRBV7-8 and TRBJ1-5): GAGVSQSPRYKVAKRGQDVALRCDPISGHVSLFWYQQALGQGPEFLTYFQNEAQLDKSGLPSDRFFAERPEGSVSTLKIQRTQQEDSAVYLCASSLPDQPQHFGDGTRLSIL.

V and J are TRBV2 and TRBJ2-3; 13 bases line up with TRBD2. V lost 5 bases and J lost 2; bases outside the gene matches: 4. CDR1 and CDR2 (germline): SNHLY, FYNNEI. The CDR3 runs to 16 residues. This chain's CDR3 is CASSSTSGGFTDTQYF. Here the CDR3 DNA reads TGTGCCAGCAGTTCGACTAGCGGGGGGTTCACAGATACGCAGTATTTT.

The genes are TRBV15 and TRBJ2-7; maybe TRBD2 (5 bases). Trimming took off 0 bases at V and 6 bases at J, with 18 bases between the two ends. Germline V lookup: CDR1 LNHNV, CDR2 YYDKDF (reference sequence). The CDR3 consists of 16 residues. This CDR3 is CATSRDLGPKGGEQYF. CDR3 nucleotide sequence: TGTGCCACCAGCAGAGATCTAGGGCCTAAAGGAGGCGAGCAGTACTTC.

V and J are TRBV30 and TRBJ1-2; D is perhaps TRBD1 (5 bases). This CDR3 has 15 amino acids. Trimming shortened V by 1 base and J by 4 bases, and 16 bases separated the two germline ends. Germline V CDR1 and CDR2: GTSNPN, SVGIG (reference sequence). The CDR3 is CAWSGEGSQGYGYTF. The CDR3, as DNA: TGTGCCTGGAGTGGGGAGGGGAGCCAGGGCTATGGCTACACCTTC.

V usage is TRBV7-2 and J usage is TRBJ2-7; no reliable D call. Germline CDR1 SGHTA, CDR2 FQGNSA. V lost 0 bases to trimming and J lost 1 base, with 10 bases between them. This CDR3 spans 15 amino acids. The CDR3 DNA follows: TGTGCCAGCAGCTTAGCCGGCGGAGATTCCTACGAGCAGTACTTC. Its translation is CASSLAGGDSYEQYF.

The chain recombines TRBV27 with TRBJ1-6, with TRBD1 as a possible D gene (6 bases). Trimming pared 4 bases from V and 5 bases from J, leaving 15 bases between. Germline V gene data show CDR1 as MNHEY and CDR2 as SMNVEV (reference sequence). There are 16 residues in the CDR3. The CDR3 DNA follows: TGTGCCAGCAGTTCACAGGGATTCGTAGATAATTCACCCCTCCACTTT. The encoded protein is CASSSQGFVDNSPLHF.

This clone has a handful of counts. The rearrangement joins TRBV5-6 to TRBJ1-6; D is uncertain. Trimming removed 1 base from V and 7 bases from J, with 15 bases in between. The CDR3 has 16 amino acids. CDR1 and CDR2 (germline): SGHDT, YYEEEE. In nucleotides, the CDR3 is TGTGCCAGCAGCTTGAGAGCCGGGGTAATAAATTCACCCCTCCACTTT. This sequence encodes CASSLRAGVINSPLHF.

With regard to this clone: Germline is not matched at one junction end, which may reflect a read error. CDR3 amino acids: CASSQDRGRALGFSNSQYF. The CDR3 coding sequence is TGCGCCAGCAGCCAAGATCGGGGGAGGGCATTGGGGTTCTCGAACAGTCAGTACTTC. This chain links TRBV4-3 with TRBJ2-4, with 7 positions matching TRBD2. CDR1 LGHNA and CDR2 YSLEER come from the germline V gene. This CDR3 region has 19 residues.

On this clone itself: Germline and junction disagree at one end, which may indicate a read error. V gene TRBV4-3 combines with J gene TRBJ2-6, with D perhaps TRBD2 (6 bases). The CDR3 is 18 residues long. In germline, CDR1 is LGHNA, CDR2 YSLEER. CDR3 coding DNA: TGCGCCAGCAGCCAAGATGCGGCTGGGAGGTCTGGGGCCAACGGCCTGACTTTC. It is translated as CASSQDAAGRSGANGLTF.